A selection of T cell receptor beta chains follows, all from one sample in a study of blood T cell repertoires in COVID-19. Some clones are missing from TCRdb's copy, which holds only in-frame ones; the method was immunoSEQ multiplex PCR. The table has some 93,000 clones, 75% to 90% seen once. Sequences were obtained from peripheral blood. All receptors come from a woman older than 75 with acute or convalescent COVID-19. CDR3s include the opening cysteine and the closing phenylalanine or tryptophan. A D gene is named only where the DNA matches it firmly. Not all rows give a size; the values are once, few, many and, for expanded clones, a class.

>TRBJ1-1|TRBD1|TRBV5-1|-
TGCGCCAGCAGCTTGGTGACAGGGGGCGACACTGAAGCTTTCTTT
CASSLVTGGDTEAFF
>TRBJ2-6|-|TRBV5-4|once
TGTGCCAGCAGCTTAGCCGCTGGGGCCAACGTCCTGACTTTC
CASSLAAGANVLTF
>TRBJ2-2|-|TRBV28|-
TGTGCCAGCAGTTTCAGGGTCAGGTCCGGGGAGCTGTTTTTT
CASSFRVRSGELFF
>TRBJ2-7|TRBD2|TRBV18|-
TGTGCCAGCTCACCGGGACTAGCGGGCGCCTACGAGCAGTACTTC
CASSPGLAGAYEQYF
>TRBJ1-5|TRBD1|TRBV12-5|-
TGTGCTAGTGGTTTGTCTCATCAGGACAGGGCAAATCAGCCCCAGCATTTT
CASGLSHQDRANQPQHF
>TRBJ1-1|-|TRBV2|few
TGTGCCAGCACTCAGGCGGGCATGAACACTGAAGCTTTCTTT
CASTQAGMNTEAFF
>TRBJ2-2|-|TRBV20-1|-
TGCAGTGCTAGAGCCCTACGGGAGCTGTTTTTT
CSARALRELFF
>TRBJ2-7|-|TRBV2|-
TGTGCCAGCACCCCGGACAGAACCTACGAGCAGTACTTC
CASTPDRTYEQYF
>TRBJ2-2|TRBD1|TRBV19|once
TGTGCCAGCGCCGGGACAGGGATCACCGGGGAGCTGTTTTTT
CASAGTGITGELFF
>TRBJ2-5|TRBD1|TRBV5-1|-
TGCGCCAGCAGCTTGTCCTGGGGACAGGGGGAGACCCAGTACTTC
CASSLSWGQGETQYF
>TRBJ1-6|TRBD1|TRBV4-2|-
TGTGCCAGCAGCCGTACAGGGGGTAATTCACCCCTCCACTTT
CASSRTGGNSPLHF
>TRBJ1-5|-|TRBV12-1|-
TGTGCCAGCAGCTTACAGGGAACAAGGAGCAATCAGCCCCAGCATTTT
CASSLQGTRSNQPQHF
>TRBJ1-3|-|TRBV7-2|-
TGTGCCAGCAGCTACGGGTCCTCTGGAAACACCATATATTTT
CASSYGSSGNTIYF
>TRBJ1-1|-|TRBV11-2|-
TGTGCCAGCAGCTTAGATAGGAACACTGAAGCTTTCTTT
CASSLDRNTEAFF
>TRBJ2-5|TRBD1|TRBV25-1|-
TGTGCCAGCAGGGGAGCAGGGGGCCAAGAGACCCAGTACTTC
CASRGAGGQETQYF
>TRBJ1-2|-|TRBV18|-
TGTGCCAGCTCACCAAGGGTCGCCCCGACAGAAGGCTACACCTTC
CASSPRVAPTEGYTF
>TRBJ1-1|TRBD1|TRBV29-1|-
TGCAGCGTTGATCTCAGGGGGACGAACACTGAAGCTTTCTTT
CSVDLRGTNTEAFF
>TRBJ2-7|-|TRBV3-1/TRBV3-2|-
TGTGCCAGCAGCCAAGCACAGGGGAGGCCCTACGAGCAGTACTTC
CASSQAQGRPYEQYF
>TRBJ1-2|-|TRBV29-1|-
TGCAGCGTCCGACAGCACTATGGCTACACCTTC
CSVRQHYGYTF
>TRBJ1-5|TRBD1|TRBV15|once
TGTGCCACCAGCAGAGATCTAGGACAGGGCTCGTGGCCCCAGCATTTT
CATSRDLGQGSWPQHF
>TRBJ1-5|TRBD1|TRBV5-6|-
TGTGCCAGCAGCTTGGGGGACAGCCCTCTGCTCCAGCATTTT
CASSLGDSPLLQHF
>TRBJ1-1|-|TRBV5-4|-
TGTGCCAGCAGCTCCGGAGGGACCGTGAGCACTGAAGCTTTCTTT
CASSSGGTVSTEAFF
>TRBJ1-4|-|TRBV5-1|-
TGCGCCAGCAGCCGGAGCGGGGCCGAGAATGAAAAACTGTTTTTT
CASSRSGAENEKLFF
>TRBJ2-5|-|TRBV18|once
TGTGCCAGCTCTCCATTAGCCCAAGAGACCCAGTACTTC
CASSPLAQETQYF
>TRBJ2-2|-|TRBV12-1|-
TGTGCCAGCAACTCGCGGGCGAGCACCGGGGAGCTGTTTTTT
CASNSRASTGELFF
>TRBJ1-3|-|TRBV4-1|-
TGCGCCAGCACTCAAACAGGCGGAAACACCATATATTTT
CASTQTGGNTIYF
>TRBJ2-7|TRBD2|TRBV7-2|once
TGTGCCAGCAGAACATCTAGCGGGGGTGAGCAGTACTTC
CASRTSSGGEQYF
>TRBJ1-5|-|TRBV5-1|-
TGCGCCACCCTCGGGGATCAGCCCCAGCATTTT
CATLGDQPQHF
>TRBJ2-5|-|TRBV7-2|once
TGTGCCAGCAGCTTATGGGGGCGGGTCGGGGAGACCCAGTACTTC
CASSLWGRVGETQYF
>TRBJ2-7|-|TRBV18|-
TGTGCCAGCTCACCAGGGGCAGTCCTACGAGCGCAGTACTTC
CASSPGAVLRAQYF
>TRBJ1-6|-|TRBV6-5|-
TGTGCCAGCAGAGGAGGGCGGGAGGGTTCACCCCTCCACTTT
CASRGGREGSPLHF
>TRBJ1-1|TRBD1|TRBV7-8|-
TGTGCCAGCAGCCACGGGACAGTCATGAACACTGAAGCTTTCTTT
CASSHGTVMNTEAFF
>TRBJ1-2|-|TRBV6-5|-
TGTGCCAGCAGCAACGGGTGGGACTATGGCTACACCTTC
CASSNGWDYGYTF
>TRBJ1-2|TRBD1|TRBV5-4|few
TGTGCCAGCAGCTTTCCGGGACAGGGGGACTATGGCTACACCTTC
CASSFPGQGDYGYTF
>TRBJ1-5|TRBD1|TRBV19|-
TGTGCCAGTAATCCGCAGGACAGGGGCAATCAGCCCCAGCATTTT
CASNPQDRGNQPQHF
>TRBJ1-2|-|TRBV5-4|-
TGTGCCAGCAGCTCGCCTCAGGCAAGGGGCTACACCTTC
CASSSPQARGYTF
>TRBJ2-7|TRBD1|TRBV6-5|-
TGTGCCAGCAGTCAACCGGGACAGGGGGCCCGGGAGCAGTACTTC
CASSQPGQGAREQYF
>TRBJ2-3|-|TRBV3-1/TRBV3-2|-
TGTGCCAGCAGCCAATTCTTTGGTGCGGGCACAGATACGCAGTATTTT
CASSQFFGAGTDTQYF
>TRBJ1-1|-|TRBV10-3|-
TGTGCCATTGCAGATTTGAACACTGAAGCTTTCTTT
CAIADLNTEAFF
>TRBJ2-7|-|TRBV9|few
TGTGCCAGCAGCGTAGGGACAGACAACTCCTACGAGCAGTACTTC
CASSVGTDNSYEQYF
>TRBJ1-4|-|TRBV29-1|-
TGCAGCGTGGGGGGACGGGAAAAACTGTTTTTT
CSVGGREKLFF
>TRBJ2-3|-|TRBV9|-
TGTGCCAGCAGCGCGACAGTTACAGATACGCAGTATTTT
CASSATVTDTQYF
>TRBJ1-6|TRBD1|TRBV5-8|medium-sized
TGTGCCAGCAAAGAGGTCGCGGCAGGGGGCGGTTCACCCCTCCACTTT
CASKEVAAGGGSPLHF
>TRBJ2-2|-|TRBV5-1|few
TGCGCCAGCAGCTTGGTGGCAGGGGTGAGCACCGGGGAGCTGTTTTTT
CASSLVAGVSTGELFF
>TRBJ2-3|TRBD2|TRBV15|-
TGTGCCACCAGCAGATTAGCGGGGGGATTCACAGATACGCAGTATTTT
CATSRLAGGFTDTQYF
>TRBJ2-1|-|TRBV19|few
TGTGCCAGTAGTCACTTACCGCCATCTCTTGAGCAGTTCTTC
CASSHLPPSLEQFF